This TCR beta chain originates from a study of T cells in Graves' hyperthyroidism and ophthalmopathy. Amplified TCR beta CDR3 regions derived from RNA transcripts. When the TCR CDR3 underwent first-round RT-PCR, the HTBI primer set was used. From the multiplex PCR reads, TCRdb called clonotypes with MiXCR, one entry per CDR3 protein. The table lists 540,000 or so distinct CDR3 sequences, under 60% of them singletons. Germline CDR1 is SGHVS and CDR2 is FQNEAQ. There are 14 residues in the CDR3. Trimming took off 5 bases at V and 6 bases at J, with 16 bases between the two ends. Uncontrolled infection, other autoimmune disease, pregnancy or lactation excluded patients. On the basis of clinical symptoms, serum thyroxine and TRAb, thyroid ultrasound and orbital computed tomography, diagnoses were made. This clonotype was seen repeatedly, ten times or more. Its antigen is unknown. Study-level results: Most clonotypes expanded in the thyroid (above 0.001) were also present in blood. Ophthalmopathy prediction by the model preceded onset by a median 6.5 months.

This chain connects TRBV7-8 to TRBJ1-1; D gene ambiguous. The source of this sequence is an adult woman with Graves' disease, either hyperthyroidism or ophthalmopathy (not recorded which). The sequenced sample was peripheral blood or thyroid tissue (not recorded which). CDR3 coding DNA: TGTGCCAGCAGCCAACTGTGGGTAAACGCTGAAGCTTTCTTT. Translating gives CASSQLWVNAEAFF.